The rows below give T cell receptor beta chains drawn from one sample of a study of CD8 T cells in Susac syndrome. MiXCR, run by TCRdb on the immunoSEQ multiplex PCR reads, gives a single entry per CDR3 protein. The data show 40,000 to 55,000 distinct CDR3 sequences, 90% to 95% seen once. Sequenced material: CD8+ T cells from PBMCs. These receptors were taken from a human donor with multiple sclerosis. Both conserved end residues are part of each CDR3. A D gene is named only where the DNA matches it firmly. Clone size is not always given. Where it is, it says once, few, many or a class for expanded clones.

D gene: TRBD1; J gene: TRBJ2-7; V gene: TRBV27; CDR3 length: 14; clone size: NA; CDR3 DNA: TGTGCCAGCGGGGGTCCGGGACAGGGTTCCGAGCAGTACTTC; CDR3 protein: CASGGPGQGSEQYF
D gene: TRBD1; J gene: TRBJ2-1; V gene: TRBV3-1; CDR3 length: 14; clone size: NA; CDR3 DNA: TGTGCCAGCAGCCACCCGGGACAGTACAATGAGCAGTTCTTC; CDR3 protein: CASSHPGQYNEQFF
D gene: NA; J gene: TRBJ2-3; V gene: TRBV2; CDR3 length: 14; clone size: NA; CDR3 DNA: TGTGCCAGCACCTCCGGGCAGGGGAGAGATACGCAGTATTTT; CDR3 protein: CASTSGQGRDTQYF
D gene: NA; J gene: TRBJ1-2; V gene: TRBV30; CDR3 length: 11; clone size: NA; CDR3 DNA: TGTGCCGGGGGTGAGGGCTATGGCTACACCTTC; CDR3 protein: CAGGEGYGYTF
D gene: NA; J gene: TRBJ2-3; V gene: TRBV27; CDR3 length: 16; clone size: NA; CDR3 DNA: TGTGCCAGCAGTTCTATAGGGGGGACTGTTATCGGTACGCAGTATTTT; CDR3 protein: CASSSIGGTVIGTQYF
D gene: TRBD2; J gene: TRBJ2-2; V gene: TRBV4-3; CDR3 length: 15; clone size: NA; CDR3 DNA: TGCGCCAGCACCCCCGGGACTAAAAACACCGGGGAGCTGTTTTTT; CDR3 protein: CASTPGTKNTGELFF
D gene: NA; J gene: TRBJ1-1; V gene: TRBV4-3; CDR3 length: 16; clone size: NA; CDR3 DNA: TGCGCCAGCAGCCAAGATCTCGGCCAGGGAGGCACTGAAGCTTTCTTT; CDR3 protein: CASSQDLGQGGTEAFF
D gene: TRBD2; J gene: TRBJ2-3; V gene: TRBV4-3; CDR3 length: 15; clone size: once; CDR3 DNA: TGCGCCAGCAGCCAAGATGGGACTACCACAGATACGCAGTATTTT; CDR3 protein: CASSQDGTTTDTQYF
D gene: NA; J gene: TRBJ2-7; V gene: TRBV13; CDR3 length: 13; clone size: NA; CDR3 DNA: TGTGCCAGCAGCCCCAGCCGAGGGAGCGAGCAGTACTTC; CDR3 protein: CASSPSRGSEQYF
D gene: TRBD1; J gene: TRBJ2-2; V gene: TRBV10-3; CDR3 length: 13; clone size: once; CDR3 DNA: TGTGCCCCCGGGGGACAGGGGCCCGGGGAGCTGTTTTTT; CDR3 protein: CAPGGQGPGELFF
D gene: NA; J gene: TRBJ2-1; V gene: TRBV2; CDR3 length: 15; clone size: NA; CDR3 DNA: TGTGCCAGCACCCTGCTAACAGGGATGGGCAATGAGCAGTTCTTC; CDR3 protein: CASTLLTGMGNEQFF
D gene: TRBD1; J gene: TRBJ2-2; V gene: TRBV6-6; CDR3 length: 14; clone size: NA; CDR3 DNA: TGTGCCAGCGGGCTTACAGGGGGTACCGGGGAGCTGTTTTTT; CDR3 protein: CASGLTGGTGELFF
D gene: NA; J gene: TRBJ2-7; V gene: TRBV7-3; CDR3 length: 15; clone size: NA; CDR3 DNA: TGTGCCAGCAGCCCCCGGGGGAGTTACGTCTACGAGCAGTACTTC; CDR3 protein: CASSPRGSYVYEQYF
D gene: NA; J gene: TRBJ2-1; V gene: TRBV4-3; CDR3 length: 12; clone size: NA; CDR3 DNA: TGCGCCAGCAGCCACTCCGGGACTGAGCAGTTCTTC; CDR3 protein: CASSHSGTEQFF
D gene: NA; J gene: TRBJ2-5; V gene: TRBV9; CDR3 length: 14; clone size: NA; CDR3 DNA: TGTGCCAGCAGCGTAGCAGGGGGGCCGGAGACCCAGTACTTC; CDR3 protein: CASSVAGGPETQYF
D gene: NA; J gene: TRBJ1-3; V gene: TRBV11-2; CDR3 length: 17; clone size: NA; CDR3 DNA: TGTGCCAGCAGCTTAGGGAGCGGGTCATACTCTGGAAACACCATATATTTT; CDR3 protein: CASSLGSGSYSGNTIYF
D gene: NA; J gene: TRBJ2-2; V gene: TRBV5-1; CDR3 length: 15; clone size: NA; CDR3 DNA: TGCGCCAGCAGCTCTGGCACGGCGGGCACCGGGGAGCTGTTTTTT; CDR3 protein: CASSSGTAGTGELFF
D gene: NA; J gene: TRBJ2-1; V gene: TRBV4-1; CDR3 length: 18; clone size: NA; CDR3 DNA: TGCGCCAGCAGCCAAGACCCCAGAGCGGTAGCCTCCTACAATGAGCAGTTCTTC; CDR3 protein: CASSQDPRAVASYNEQFF
D gene: NA; J gene: TRBJ1-1; V gene: TRBV6-5; CDR3 length: 13; clone size: NA; CDR3 DNA: TGTGCCAGTTCGGGCCAAACTAACACTGAAGCTTTCTTT; CDR3 protein: CASSGQTNTEAFF
D gene: TRBD2; J gene: TRBJ2-7; V gene: TRBV6-4; CDR3 length: 19; clone size: NA; CDR3 DNA: TGTGCCAGCAGCTACCCCGGACTAGCGGGGGGGCCGATCTCCTACGAGCAGTACTTC; CDR3 protein: CASSYPGLAGGPISYEQYF
D gene: NA; J gene: TRBJ2-1; V gene: TRBV6-2/TRBV6-3; CDR3 length: 13; clone size: NA; CDR3 DNA: TGTGCCAGCAGTACCCTCGAGCATAATGAGCAGTTCTTC; CDR3 protein: CASSTLEHNEQFF
D gene: NA; J gene: TRBJ1-1; V gene: TRBV12-5; CDR3 length: 12; clone size: NA; CDR3 DNA: TGTGCTAGTGCACCGCAGGGTACTGAAGCTTTCTTT; CDR3 protein: CASAPQGTEAFF
D gene: NA; J gene: TRBJ1-4; V gene: TRBV7-9; CDR3 length: 14; clone size: NA; CDR3 DNA: TGTGCCAGCAGCCGAGGGGTGGAGAAGGAAAAACTGTTTTTT; CDR3 protein: CASSRGVEKEKLFF
D gene: TRBD1; J gene: TRBJ2-7; V gene: TRBV4-2; CDR3 length: 14; clone size: once; CDR3 DNA: TGTGCCAGCAGCCCGGGACAGGGGTCTGGCGAGCAGTACTTC; CDR3 protein: CASSPGQGSGEQYF
D gene: NA; J gene: TRBJ2-3; V gene: TRBV27; CDR3 length: 15; clone size: NA; CDR3 DNA: TGTGCCAGCAGCCTAGGCAATCGGATCACAGATACGCAGTATTTT; CDR3 protein: CASSLGNRITDTQYF
D gene: NA; J gene: TRBJ2-3; V gene: TRBV12-3/TRBV12-4; CDR3 length: 14; clone size: once; CDR3 DNA: TGTGCCAGCAGTCCTGGCTTGGTCGCAGATACGCAGTATTTT; CDR3 protein: CASSPGLVADTQYF
D gene: TRBD2; J gene: TRBJ2-1; V gene: TRBV7-3; CDR3 length: 13; clone size: few; CDR3 DNA: TGTGCCAGCAGCTTAATTAGCGGGAATGAGCAGTTCTTC; CDR3 protein: CASSLISGNEQFF
D gene: TRBD1; J gene: TRBJ1-1; V gene: TRBV30; CDR3 length: 15; clone size: NA; CDR3 DNA: TGTGCCTGGAGTGTATCTAGGACAGGGGTGACTGAAGCTTTCTTT; CDR3 protein: CAWSVSRTGVTEAFF
D gene: NA; J gene: TRBJ1-6; V gene: TRBV4-3; CDR3 length: 17; clone size: once; CDR3 DNA: TGCGCCAGCAGCCAAGACCTAGTGAGCTCCTATAATTCACCCCTCCACTTT; CDR3 protein: CASSQDLVSSYNSPLHF
D gene: NA; J gene: TRBJ1-2; V gene: TRBV29-1; CDR3 length: 13; clone size: NA; CDR3 DNA: TGCAGCGTTGAAGTTGGCGTTAACTATGGCTACACCTTC; CDR3 protein: CSVEVGVNYGYTF
D gene: NA; J gene: TRBJ2-3; V gene: TRBV2; CDR3 length: 14; clone size: NA; CDR3 DNA: TGTGCCAGCAGTGGCAGGGGTGGCACAGATACGCAGTATTTT; CDR3 protein: CASSGRGGTDTQYF
D gene: TRBD1; J gene: TRBJ2-2; V gene: TRBV6-6; CDR3 length: 14; clone size: NA; CDR3 DNA: TGTGCCAGCAGCCCACGGACAGGGACCGGGGAGCTGTTTTTT; CDR3 protein: CASSPRTGTGELFF
D gene: NA; J gene: TRBJ2-1; V gene: TRBV29-1; CDR3 length: 14; clone size: NA; CDR3 DNA: TGCAGCGTTGAAGAGGGGCGGGGTAATGTTGAGCAGTTCTTC; CDR3 protein: CSVEEGRGNVEQFF
D gene: TRBD1; J gene: TRBJ1-1; V gene: TRBV11-2; CDR3 length: 11; clone size: NA; CDR3 DNA: TGTGCCAGCAGATTACAGGGGATGGCTTTCTTT; CDR3 protein: CASRLQGMAFF
D gene: NA; J gene: TRBJ1-4; V gene: TRBV6-6; CDR3 length: 16; clone size: NA; CDR3 DNA: TGTGCCAGCAGTTACCCTGGCCCAGGTGGGGTGAGGGAACTGTTTTTT; CDR3 protein: CASSYPGPGGVRELFF
D gene: TRBD1; J gene: TRBJ2-1; V gene: TRBV2; CDR3 length: 15; clone size: NA; CDR3 DNA: TGTGCCAGCAGGGCGGGACAGGGGTTCTACAATGAGCAGTTCTTC; CDR3 protein: CASRAGQGFYNEQFF
D gene: NA; J gene: TRBJ1-1; V gene: TRBV12-5; CDR3 length: 13; clone size: once; CDR3 DNA: TGTGCTAGTGGTTTGGGACACTACACTGAAGCTTTCTTT; CDR3 protein: CASGLGHYTEAFF
D gene: TRBD2; J gene: TRBJ2-3; V gene: TRBV7-3; CDR3 length: 16; clone size: medium-sized; CDR3 DNA: TGTGCCAGCAGCAGCCGAGCGGGGGGCGGCCCAGATACGCAGTATTTT; CDR3 protein: CASSSRAGGGPDTQYF
D gene: TRBD1; J gene: TRBJ2-7; V gene: TRBV12-5; CDR3 length: 16; clone size: NA; CDR3 DNA: TGTGCTTGCCCCCCAAACCTCGGGACAGGGCCCTACGAGCAGTACTTC; CDR3 protein: CACPPNLGTGPYEQYF
D gene: NA; J gene: TRBJ2-7; V gene: TRBV4-3; CDR3 length: 15; clone size: NA; CDR3 DNA: TGCGCCAGCAGCCACGTTGGCCTACAGATCCACGAGCAGTACTTC; CDR3 protein: CASSHVGLQIHEQYF
D gene: NA; J gene: TRBJ1-4; V gene: TRBV5-8; CDR3 length: 14; clone size: few; CDR3 DNA: TGTGCCAGCAGCTTGACAGCAACTAATGAAAAACTGTTTTTT; CDR3 protein: CASSLTATNEKLFF
D gene: NA; J gene: TRBJ2-6; V gene: TRBV6-1; CDR3 length: 17; clone size: few; CDR3 DNA: TGTGCCAGCAGCGCCGGGACTGTTGGCTCTGGGGCCAACGTCCTGACTTTC; CDR3 protein: CASSAGTVGSGANVLTF
D gene: NA; J gene: TRBJ2-7; V gene: TRBV13; CDR3 length: 14; clone size: NA; CDR3 DNA: TGTGCCAGCACCTACCGAGGCAGAAGCTACGAGCAGTACTTC; CDR3 protein: CASTYRGRSYEQYF
D gene: NA; J gene: TRBJ1-2; V gene: TRBV29-1; CDR3 length: 11; clone size: once; CDR3 DNA: TGCAGCGTGAGGGGCGGGGATGGCTACACCTTC; CDR3 protein: CSVRGGDGYTF
D gene: NA; J gene: TRBJ1-4; V gene: TRBV7-9; CDR3 length: 18; clone size: NA; CDR3 DNA: TGTGCCAGCAGCTTAGGGCCACAGGGAACCTCTACTAATGAAAAACTGTTTTTT; CDR3 protein: CASSLGPQGTSTNEKLFF
D gene: TRBD2; J gene: TRBJ2-5; V gene: TRBV19; CDR3 length: 14; clone size: NA; CDR3 DNA: TGTGCCAGTAGTACCGGACTAGCGGGAGAGACCCAGTACTTC; CDR3 protein: CASSTGLAGETQYF
D gene: NA; J gene: TRBJ2-1; V gene: TRBV27; CDR3 length: 13; clone size: once; CDR3 DNA: TGTGCCACCTCGATCTCAGGCGGCAATGAGCAGTTCTTC; CDR3 protein: CATSISGGNEQFF
D gene: NA; J gene: TRBJ2-2; V gene: TRBV6-5; CDR3 length: 13; clone size: NA; CDR3 DNA: TGTGCCAGCAGTTATTCAGGGCACGGGGAGCTGTTTTTT; CDR3 protein: CASSYSGHGELFF
D gene: TRBD1; J gene: TRBJ1-1; V gene: TRBV6-6; CDR3 length: 12; clone size: NA; CDR3 DNA: TGTGCCAGCAGTTGGACAGGGCGTGAAGCTTTCTTT; CDR3 protein: CASSWTGREAFF